This entry is about one T cell receptor (beta chain). This PCR relied on a set of 60 Vbeta primers and 13 Jbeta primers. Clones were sequenced by immunoSEQ multiplex PCR, and TCRdb holds only the in-frame ones, with some missing. The data hold around 150,000 clones, with more than 70% observed a single time. Trimming left V 5 bases short and J 7 bases short, with 20 bases between. CDR1 is SNHLY and CDR2 is FYNNEI in the germline V gene. The CDR3 is 15 residues long. The data stem from a study of cytomegalovirus exposure and HLA in healthy donors. Background on the study: Among approximately 400 genotyped donors, around 80% fell in the Caucasian-associated ancestry cluster.

The gene calls are TRBV2 and TRBJ2-5; tentatively, D is TRBD2 (7 bases). The clonotype was recovered from a man aged 25 to 45 in good health and CMV-seronegative. Material: PBMCs. This CDR3 is CASSPEVGGALTQYF. The DNA of the CDR3 is TGTGCCAGCAGTCCGGAGGTGGGGGGGGCTTTGACCCAGTACTTC.